A single sample gave rise to the 5 T cell receptor beta chains below, sequenced in a study of T-cell memory formation after mild COVID-19. Via MiXCR, TCRdb re-called the 5' RACE reads, giving one row per CDR3 protein. There are under 200,000 distinct CDR3 sequences in the sample; about 9.9% occur only once, and approximately 3.8% lies in the top ten. Sequenced material: PBMCs or a T cell subset sorted from them (not recorded which). Receptors originate from a man between 18 and 29 years old who had mild COVID-19 (a few samples of this study predate the infection). Cell type and time point are not known.

The rearrangement joins TRBV6-5 to TRBJ1-3; 10 bases align to TRBD1. Unmatched junction bases numbered 4, after V lost 5 bases and J lost 0 bases. The CDR3 loop spans 16 amino acids. The germline CDR1 and CDR2 sequences are MNHEY and SVGAGI. CDR3 sequence reads: CASSLTGGSSGNTIYF. The CDR3 DNA is TGTGCCAGCAGTCTGACAGGGGGCAGCTCTGGAAACACCATATATTTT.

The chain has TRBV12-3 or TRBV12-4 and TRBJ2-3, with 10 bases matching TRBD2. With V trimmed by 5 bases and J by 4 bases, 6 bases remained unmatched. The CDR3 has 15 residues. CDR3 loop: CASSTSGGAADTQYF. The CDR3 DNA is TGTGCCAGCAGTACCAGCGGGGGGGCCGCAGATACGCAGTATTTT.

J is TRBJ2-1 and V is TRBV11-2, with 7 bases identical to TRBD1. V lost 5 bases and J lost 10; bases outside the gene matches: 8. The CDR3 runs 13 residues. Germline V gene data show CDR1 as SGHAT and CDR2 as FQNNGV. CDR3 sequence: CASSIFRDREQFF. Here the CDR3 DNA reads TGTGCCAGCAGCATATTCCGGGACAGAGAGCAGTTCTTC.

This clonotype was seen more than once but under ten times. The chain is built from TRBV7-9 and TRBJ1-1, with 8 bases that match TRBD1. Germline V gene sequence: CDR1 SEHNR, CDR2 FQNEAQ (reference sequence). The CDR3 is 14 amino acids. The V and J ends lost 7 bases and 2 bases, in that order; junction bases with no gene match: 6. The DNA for the CDR3 is TGTGCCAGCACCTCACAGGGGGGAAACACTGAAGCTTTCTTT. Translated: CASTSQGGNTEAFF.

The chain links TRBV15 to TRBJ2-1; 9 bases align to TRBD2. The length of the CDR3 is 18 residues. Germline trimming cut 1 base from V and 4 bases from J; bases unmatched to any gene: 11. Per the germline V gene, CDR1 is LNHNV and CDR2 is YYDKDF (reference sequence). CDR3 sequence (DNA): TGTGCCACCAGCAGAGCCCGACTGACTAGCGGTCAATACAATGAGCAGTTCTTC. It is translated as CATSRARLTSGQYNEQFF.